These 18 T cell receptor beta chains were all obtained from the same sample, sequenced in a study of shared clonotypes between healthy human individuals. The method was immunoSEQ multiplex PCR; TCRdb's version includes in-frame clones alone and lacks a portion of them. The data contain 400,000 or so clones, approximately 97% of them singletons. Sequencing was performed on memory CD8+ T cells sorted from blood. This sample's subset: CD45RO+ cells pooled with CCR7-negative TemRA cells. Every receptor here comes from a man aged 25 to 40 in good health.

The CDR3 region is CASSPVASGRMGETQYF. The CDR3 nucleotides read TGTGCCAGCTCACCGGTGGCTAGCGGGAGGATGGGAGAGACCCAGTACTTC. The chain uses TRBV18 and TRBJ2-5; 11 bases fit TRBD2. The CDR3 totals 17 residues. The germline V gene has CDR1 KGHSH and CDR2 LQKENI. Trimming cost V 3 bases and J 4 bases; bases outside gene matches: 10. Based on the CDR3 plus reference TRBV18 and TRBJ2-5, the full variable domain is NAGVMQNPRHLVRRRGQEARLRCSPMKGHSHVYWYRQLPEEGLKFMVYLQKENIIDESGMPKERFSAEFPKEGPSILRIQQVVRGDSAAYFCASSPVASGRMGETQYFGPGTRLLVL.

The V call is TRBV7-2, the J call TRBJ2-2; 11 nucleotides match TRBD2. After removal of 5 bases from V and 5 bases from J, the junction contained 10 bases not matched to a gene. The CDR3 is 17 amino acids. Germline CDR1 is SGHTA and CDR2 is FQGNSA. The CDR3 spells CASSQRASGRYTGELFF. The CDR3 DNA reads TGTGCCAGCAGCCAAAGAGCTAGCGGGAGGTATACCGGGGAGCTGTTTTTT.

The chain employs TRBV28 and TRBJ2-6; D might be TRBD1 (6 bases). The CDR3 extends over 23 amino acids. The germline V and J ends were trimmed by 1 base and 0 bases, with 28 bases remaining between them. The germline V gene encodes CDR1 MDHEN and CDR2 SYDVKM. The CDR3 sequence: CASSLLSRWGRQAVLSGANVLTF. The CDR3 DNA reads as TGTGCCAGCAGTTTATTGTCTAGGTGGGGGAGACAGGCCGTACTCTCTGGGGCCAACGTCCTGACTTTC.

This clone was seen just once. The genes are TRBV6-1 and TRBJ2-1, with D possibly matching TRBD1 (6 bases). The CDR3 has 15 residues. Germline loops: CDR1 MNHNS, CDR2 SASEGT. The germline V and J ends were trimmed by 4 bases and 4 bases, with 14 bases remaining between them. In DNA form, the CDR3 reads TGTGCCAGCAGTGGAGAGACAGGATATTACAATGAGCAGTTCTTC. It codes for CASSGETGYYNEQFF.

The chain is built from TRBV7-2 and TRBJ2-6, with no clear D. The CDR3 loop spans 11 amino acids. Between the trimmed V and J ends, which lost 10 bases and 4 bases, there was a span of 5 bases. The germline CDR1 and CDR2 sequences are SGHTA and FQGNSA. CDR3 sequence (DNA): TGTGCCAAGGGAGGGGCCAACGTCCTGACTTTC. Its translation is CAKGGANVLTF.

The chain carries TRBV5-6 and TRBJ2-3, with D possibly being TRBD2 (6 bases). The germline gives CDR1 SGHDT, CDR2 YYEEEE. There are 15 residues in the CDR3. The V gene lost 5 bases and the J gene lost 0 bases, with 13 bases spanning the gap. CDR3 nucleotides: TGTGCCAGCAGTTTAGCGGTCCCTAGCACAGATACGCAGTATTTT. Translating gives CASSLAVPSTDTQYF.

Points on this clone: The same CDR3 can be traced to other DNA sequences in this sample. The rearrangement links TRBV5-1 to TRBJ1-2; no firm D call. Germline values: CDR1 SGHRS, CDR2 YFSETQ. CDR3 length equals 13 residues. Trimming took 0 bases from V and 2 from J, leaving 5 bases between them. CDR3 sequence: CASSLADNYGYTF. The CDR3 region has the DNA TGCGCCAGCAGCTTGGCAGACAACTATGGCTACACCTTC.

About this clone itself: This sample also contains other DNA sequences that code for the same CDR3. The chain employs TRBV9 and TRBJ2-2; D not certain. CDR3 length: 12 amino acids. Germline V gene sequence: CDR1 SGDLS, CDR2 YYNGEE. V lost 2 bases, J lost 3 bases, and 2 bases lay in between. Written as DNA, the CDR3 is TGTGCCAGCAGCGTGTACACCGGGGAGCTGTTTTTT. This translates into CASSVYTGELFF.

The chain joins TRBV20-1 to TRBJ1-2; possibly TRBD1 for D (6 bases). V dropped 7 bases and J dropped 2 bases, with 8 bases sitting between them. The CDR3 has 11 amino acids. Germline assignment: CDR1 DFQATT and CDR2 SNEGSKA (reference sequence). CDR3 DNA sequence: TGCAGTGGGGGGCTAAACTATGGCTACACCTTC. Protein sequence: CSGGLNYGYTF.

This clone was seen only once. The CDR3 reads CSVRKTSGPPSTDTQYF. In nucleotides, the CDR3 is TGCAGCGTTCGAAAGACTAGCGGGCCCCCTAGCACAGATACGCAGTATTTT. The J gene is TRBJ2-3, the V gene TRBV29-1; 10 bases agree with TRBD2. There are 17 residues in the CDR3. Germline CDR1 reads SQVTM; CDR2 reads ANQGSEA. Trimming took 5 bases from V and 0 from J; bases not matched to a gene: 11.

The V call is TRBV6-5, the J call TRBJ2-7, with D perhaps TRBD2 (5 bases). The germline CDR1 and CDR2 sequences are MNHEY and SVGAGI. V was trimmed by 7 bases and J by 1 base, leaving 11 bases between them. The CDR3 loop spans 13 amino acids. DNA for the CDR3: TGTGCCAGCAAAAACGGGAATTCCTACGAGCAGTACTTC. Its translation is CASKNGNSYEQYF.

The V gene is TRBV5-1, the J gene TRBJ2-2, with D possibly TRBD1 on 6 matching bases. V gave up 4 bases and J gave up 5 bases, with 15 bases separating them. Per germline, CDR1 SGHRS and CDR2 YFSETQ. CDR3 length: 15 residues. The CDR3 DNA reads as TGCGCCAGCAGCCCTGAGACAGGTTGGACCGGGGAGCTGTTTTTT. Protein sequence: CASSPETGWTGELFF. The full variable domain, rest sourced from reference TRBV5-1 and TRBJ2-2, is KAGVTQTPRYLIKTRGQQVTLSCSPISGHRSVSWYQQTPGQGLQFLFEYFSETQRNKGNFPGRFSGRQFSNSRSEMNVSTLELGDSALYLCASSPETGWTGELFFGEGSRLTVL.

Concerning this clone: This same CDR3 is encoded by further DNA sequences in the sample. CDR3 sequence reads: CASSLGGGGTEAFF. The DNA for the CDR3 is TGTGCCAGCAGCTTGGGGGGCGGGGGCACTGAAGCTTTCTTT. This sequence joins TRBV5-4 and TRBJ1-1, with a possible D match to TRBD1 (5 bases). CDR1 is SGHNT, CDR2 YYREEE, per germline (reference sequence). CDR3 length: 14 residues. Between the trimmed V and J ends, which lost 0 bases and 4 bases, there was a span of 10 bases.

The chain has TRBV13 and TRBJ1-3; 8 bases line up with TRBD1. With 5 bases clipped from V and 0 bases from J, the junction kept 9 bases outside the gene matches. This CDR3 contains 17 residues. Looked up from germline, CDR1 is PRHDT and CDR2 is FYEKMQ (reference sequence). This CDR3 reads CASSRVPTGASGNTIYF. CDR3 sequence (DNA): TGTGCCAGCAGCCGAGTTCCGACAGGGGCCTCTGGAAACACCATATATTTT. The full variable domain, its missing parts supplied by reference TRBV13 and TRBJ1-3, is AAGVIQSPRHLIKEKRETATLKCYPIPRHDTVYWYQQGPGQDPQFLISFYEKMQSDKGSIPDRFSAQQFSDYHSELNMSSLELGDSALYFCASSRVPTGASGNTIYFGEGSWLTVV.

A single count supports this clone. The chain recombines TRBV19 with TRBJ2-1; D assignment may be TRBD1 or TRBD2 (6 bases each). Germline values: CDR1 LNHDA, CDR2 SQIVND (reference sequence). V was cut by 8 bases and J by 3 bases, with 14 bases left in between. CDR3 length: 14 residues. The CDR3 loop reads CASCTGRSYNEQFF. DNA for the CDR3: TGTGCCAGTTGTACAGGGAGGAGCTACAATGAGCAGTTCTTC.

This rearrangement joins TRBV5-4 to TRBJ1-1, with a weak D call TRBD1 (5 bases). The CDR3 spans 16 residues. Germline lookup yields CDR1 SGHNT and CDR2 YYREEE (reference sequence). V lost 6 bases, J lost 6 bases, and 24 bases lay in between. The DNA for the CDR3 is TGTGCCAGCACCACTTTGACGGGTCCTAGGGGCGCTGAAGCTTTCTTT. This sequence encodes CASTTLTGPRGAEAFF.

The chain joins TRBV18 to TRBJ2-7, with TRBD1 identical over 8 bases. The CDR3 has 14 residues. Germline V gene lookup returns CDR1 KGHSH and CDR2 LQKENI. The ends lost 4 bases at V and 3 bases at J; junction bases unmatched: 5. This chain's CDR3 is CASSRDRGYYEQYF. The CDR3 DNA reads TGTGCCAGCTCACGCGACAGGGGTTACTACGAGCAGTACTTC.

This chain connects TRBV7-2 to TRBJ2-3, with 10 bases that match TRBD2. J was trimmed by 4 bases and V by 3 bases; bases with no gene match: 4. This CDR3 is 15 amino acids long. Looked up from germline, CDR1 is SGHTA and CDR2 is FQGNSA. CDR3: CASSFKSGRADTQYF. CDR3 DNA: TGTGCCAGCAGCTTTAAAAGCGGGAGGGCAGATACGCAGTATTTT.